These 26 T cell receptor beta chains were all obtained from the same sample, sequenced in a study of beta chain features in type 1 diabetes. Notes on the study in general: Moderate yet significant TCRB CDR3 shortening was seen in Type 1 diabetes patients in all four CD4+ subsets.

No antigen has been assigned to these receptors. Reverse transcribing all isolated RNA meant expressed TCRB transcripts were sequenced. Libraries were prepared by immunoSEQ multiplex PCR; TCRdb keeps only in-frame clonotypes and omits some of them. The sample has about 27,000 clones, approximately 51% seen once; the top ten hold roughly 1.5%. Sequenced: Tregs from blood. The receptor source for this set is a woman under 30 with type 1 diabetes.

The chain uses TRBV30 and TRBJ2-1; weak D call: TRBD1 (6 bases). V lost 2 bases to trimming and J lost 7 bases, with 15 bases between them. Germline CDR1 is GTSNPN and CDR2 is SVGIG (reference sequence). This CDR3 spans 14 amino acids. CDR3 DNA sequence: TGTGCCTGGAGTAGGGGGAGCGGATTGAATGAGCAGTTCTTC. Amino acids: CAWSRGSGLNEQFF.

The gene calls are TRBV6-5 and TRBJ1-1; 7 nucleotides match TRBD1. The germline CDR1 and CDR2 sequences are MNHEY and SVGAGI. This CDR3 spans 14 amino acids. The junction had 9 bases not matched to a gene; V was cut back by 5 bases and J by 6 bases. The CDR3 DNA reads as TGTGCCAGCAGTCCAAGGGGGCTTAGCGCTGAAGCTTTCTTT. Its translation: CASSPRGLSAEAFF.

The chain carries TRBV6-6 and TRBJ1-2, with 7 bases identical to TRBD1. In germline, CDR1 is MNHNY, CDR2 SVGAGI (reference sequence). Trimming removed 2 bases from V and 7 bases from J; junction bases left unmatched: 4. The CDR3 totals 13 residues. The CDR3 sequence: CASSYAGGSGYTF. Written as DNA, the CDR3 is TGTGCCAGCAGTTACGCAGGGGGATCTGGCTACACCTTC.

The table lists this clone with a few counts. This chain uses TRBV7-2 with TRBJ2-1; 9 positions agree with TRBD2. Germline loops: CDR1 SGHTA, CDR2 FQGNSA. The CDR3 extends over 16 amino acids. V was clipped by 5 bases and J by 8 bases; unmatched bases: 13. CDR3 bases: TGTGCCAGCAGCCCCCGGGGCGGGAGGGCCTGGGATGAGCAGTTCTTC. Translating gives CASSPRGGRAWDEQFF.

A few counts support this clone. V usage is TRBV5-5 and J usage is TRBJ2-7; perhaps TRBD1 as D (5 bases). The CDR3 is 16 residues long. Per the germline V gene, CDR1 is SGHKS and CDR2 is YYEKEE (reference sequence). Trimming cost V 1 base and J 6 bases, with 20 bases left between them. This CDR3 reads CASSLRLAHQGAEQYF. For the CDR3, the DNA is TGTGCCAGCAGCTTGAGGTTGGCACACCAAGGGGCCGAGCAGTACTTC.

The chain employs TRBV7-2 and TRBJ2-5, with D possibly being TRBD2 (6 bases). Germline V CDR1 and CDR2: SGHTA, FQGNSA. The CDR3 sequence is 16 residues long. Trimming pared 3 bases from V and 4 bases from J, leaving 18 bases between. As DNA, the CDR3 is TGTGCCAGCAGCTTCGACTCATACGGGCGGGGAGAGACCCAGTACTTC. It encodes CASSFDSYGRGETQYF.

This clone was found a few times. V and J are TRBV30 and TRBJ2-5; 9 bases are a match to TRBD1. CDR1 is GTSNPN and CDR2 is SVGIG in the germline V gene (reference sequence). V was clipped by 8 bases and J by 4 bases; unmatched bases: 8. The length of the CDR3 is 13 residues. The CDR3: CAVPGQGRETQYF. The CDR3 DNA reads TGTGCCGTTCCGGGACAGGGTCGAGAGACCCAGTACTTC.

The chain recombines TRBV28 with TRBJ1-2; D possibly corresponds to TRBD1 (6 bases). The CDR3 contains 17 residues. The germline CDR1 and CDR2 sequences are MDHEN and SYDVKM. V lost 6 bases to trimming and J lost 4 bases, with 24 bases between them. The CDR3 region is CASRALPGGGWSYGYTF. In DNA form, the CDR3 reads TGTGCCAGCAGGGCCCTCCCTGGGGGGGGCTGGAGCTATGGCTACACCTTC.

The chain has TRBV9 and TRBJ2-7; D is undetermined. The CDR3 sequence is 14 residues long. V lost 0 bases, J lost 4 bases, and 11 bases lay in between. Germline lookup yields CDR1 SGDLS and CDR2 YYNGEE. Here the CDR3 reads CASSVAPTEYEQYF. CDR3 coding DNA: TGTGCCAGCAGCGTAGCCCCAACCGAGTACGAGCAGTACTTC.

This clone has just one count. V is TRBV2 and J is TRBJ2-7; D is possibly TRBD2 (6 bases). Trimming removed 7 bases at V and 3 bases at J, with 10 bases between. CDR3 length: 12 residues. Germline-derived CDR1 and CDR2 are SNHLY and FYNNEI. The CDR3 region is CASKRGLYEQYF. CDR3 nucleotides: TGTGCCAGCAAACGGGGACTCTACGAGCAGTACTTC.

This clone was seen only a few times. The rearrangement joins TRBV6-6 to TRBJ2-7, with 8 nucleotides matching TRBD2. The CDR3 has 15 amino acids. The junction had 8 bases not matched to a gene; V was cut back by 6 bases and J by 1 base. Germline V gene lookup returns CDR1 MNHNY and CDR2 SVGAGI (reference sequence). The CDR3 region is CASRDLAGGSYEQYF. The CDR3 DNA sequence: TGTGCCAGCAGGGATCTAGCGGGTGGGTCCTACGAGCAGTACTTC.

V gene TRBV5-4 combines with J gene TRBJ2-7; 8 nucleotides align to TRBD2. CDR3 length: 12 amino acids. Germline assignment: CDR1 SGHNT and CDR2 YYREEE (reference sequence). V shed 6 bases and J 6 bases; nucleotides not matched to a gene: 5. The CDR3 reads CASNREGSEQYV. The CDR3 bases are TGTGCCAGCAACCGGGAGGGTAGCGAGCAGTACGTC.

This clone has only a few counts. J is TRBJ2-7 and V is TRBV10-3; 8 bases agree with TRBD2. Germline CDR1 reads ENHRY; CDR2 reads SYGVKD. This CDR3 comprises 14 residues. J gave up 7 bases and V 3 bases, and 8 bases lay outside the gene matches. CDR3 DNA: TGTGCCATCAGTGATTCGGGGGGGGCGAGGGAGCAGTACTTC. As protein: CAISDSGGAREQYF.

V usage is TRBV28 and J usage is TRBJ1-3, with a weak D call TRBD1 (5 bases). Germline V gives CDR1 MDHEN, CDR2 SYDVKM. V gave up 1 base and J gave up 0 bases, with 7 bases separating them. The CDR3 has 15 residues. The CDR3 coding sequence is TGTGCCAGCAGTTTATCAGGGTTCTCTGGAAACACCATATATTTT. Encoded protein: CASSLSGFSGNTIYF.

The chain joins TRBV29-1 to TRBJ2-1, with TRBD2 identical over 8 bases. This CDR3 is built from 14 residues. CDR1 and CDR2 (germline): SQVTM, ANQGSEA. Germline trimming cut 3 bases from V and 4 bases from J; bases unmatched to any gene: 5. CDR3 sequence (DNA): TGCAGCGTTGATCGAAGCGGGAGTTACAATGAGCAGTTCTTC. It encodes CSVDRSGSYNEQFF.

This chain joins TRBV5-5 and TRBJ1-5; the D gene is possibly TRBD1 (6 bases). Germline-derived CDR1 and CDR2 are SGHKS and YYEKEE (reference sequence). The V and J ends lost 6 bases and 3 bases respectively, with 16 bases between them. The CDR3 length is 15 residues. CDR3 DNA sequence: TGTGCCAGCACCCGGGGGGGGGCCCCCAATCAGCCCCAGCATTTT. Translation gives CASTRGGAPNQPQHF.

The genes are TRBV5-4 and TRBJ1-2, with 7 bases aligning to TRBD1. V dropped 2 bases and J dropped 8; count of bases not matched to a gene: 6. CDR3 length: 13 residues. The germline V gene encodes CDR1 SGHNT and CDR2 YYREEE (reference sequence). CDR3 amino acids: CASSFDRVNGYTF. As DNA, the CDR3 is TGTGCCAGCAGCTTCGACAGGGTTAACGGCTACACCTTC. Full variable domain (missing parts from reference TRBV5-4 and TRBJ1-2): ETGVTQSPTHLIKTRGQQVTLRCSSQSGHNTVSWYQQALGQGPQFIFQYYREEENGRGNFPPRFSGLQFPNYSSELNVNALELDDSALYLCASSFDRVNGYTFGSGTRLTVV.

This sequence joins TRBV6-5 and TRBJ2-1; 8 nucleotides match TRBD2. The V and J ends lost 7 bases and 10 bases, in that order; junction bases with no gene match: 9. The CDR3 runs 13 residues. CDR1 and CDR2 from the germline V gene are MNHEY and SVGAGI. The CDR3 is CASISKSGREQFF. CDR3 coding DNA: TGTGCCAGCATTAGCAAGAGCGGGAGAGAGCAGTTCTTC.

The CDR3: CASTKGQSDTGELFF. Here the CDR3 DNA reads TGTGCCAGCACCAAGGGACAGTCCGACACCGGGGAGCTGTTTTTT. The chain is built from TRBV6-1 and TRBJ2-2, with 7 bases fitting TRBD1. Germline-derived CDR1 and CDR2 are MNHNS and SASEGT. Trimming at V came to 7 bases and at J to 3 bases, leaving 8 bases not matched to a gene. There are 15 residues in the CDR3.

This clone was observed a few times. This chain joins TRBV4-3 and TRBJ1-5, with D possibly being TRBD1 (5 bases). This CDR3 spans 15 amino acids. Germline CDR1 reads LGHNA; CDR2 reads YSLEER. Trimming took 0 bases from V and 8 from J, leaving 14 bases between them. CDR3 protein: CASSQDTRGRKPQHF. As DNA, the CDR3 is TGCGCCAGCAGCCAAGATACGCGGGGACGGAAGCCCCAGCATTTT.

This clone occurred a few times. The chain joins TRBV10-3 to TRBJ2-1; D remains unclear. Looked up from germline, CDR1 is ENHRY and CDR2 is SYGVKD. Trimming removed 6 bases from V and 5 bases from J, with 8 bases in between. This CDR3 has 12 amino acids. CDR3 residues: CAIRATDNEQFF. The CDR3 bases are TGTGCCATCAGAGCCACGGACAATGAGCAGTTCTTC.

The V gene is TRBV7-2, the J gene TRBJ2-3; 11 positions agree with TRBD2. V lost 1 base to trimming and J lost 6 bases; unmatched junction nucleotides: 12. Germline V gene lookup returns CDR1 SGHTA and CDR2 FQGNSA. CDR3 length: 18 residues. The CDR3 DNA reads TGTGCCAGCAGCTTAGTAGGGGTGGTAGCGGGAGGGCCCGATACGCAGTATTTT. This encodes CASSLVGVVAGGPDTQYF.

The chain links TRBV29-1 to TRBJ2-5, with 7 bases that match TRBD1. Germline CDR1 is SQVTM and CDR2 is ANQGSEA. V was pared by 7 bases and J by 5 bases, with 7 bases of the junction left unmatched. There are 12 residues in the CDR3. CDR3 loop: CSGRQGSETQYF. CDR3 DNA: TGCAGCGGACGACAGGGATCGGAGACCCAGTACTTC.

This clone was observed a handful of times. The V gene is TRBV7-8, the J gene TRBJ1-5, with 10 positions matching TRBD1. V dropped 5 bases and J dropped 6; count of bases not matched to a gene: 7. The CDR3 contains 15 residues. Germline loops: CDR1 SGHVS, CDR2 FQNEAQ. The CDR3 region is CASSPRQGAIQPQHF. The CDR3 coding sequence is TGTGCCAGCAGCCCCCGACAGGGGGCAATTCAGCCCCAGCATTTT.

The V and J genes are TRBV18 and TRBJ1-5, with D uncertain. This CDR3 has 16 residues. Between the trimmed V and J ends, which lost 5 bases and 4 bases, there was a span of 18 bases. Germline V gene sequence: CDR1 KGHSH, CDR2 LQKENI. The CDR3: CASSVHPPVSNQPQHF. DNA for the CDR3: TGTGCCAGCTCAGTTCACCCACCGGTCTCAAATCAGCCCCAGCATTTT.

J is TRBJ1-2 and V is TRBV11-2; TRBD1 aligns across 8 bases. This CDR3 region has 14 residues. V trimming: 5 bases; J trimming: 2 bases; junction bases outside the gene matches: 4. Germline CDR1 SGHAT, CDR2 FQNNGV. The CDR3 DNA reads as TGTGCCAGCAGCCCCGGGACAGGCAACTATGGCTACACCTTC. This sequence encodes CASSPGTGNYGYTF.